A single sample gave rise to the 17 T cell receptor beta chains below, sequenced in a study of T cells in narcolepsy. The protocol was immunoSEQ multiplex PCR, while the TCRdb copy is restricted to in-frame clones and leaves out a portion. Found here are over 30,000 clones, 70% to 85% of them singletons; the top ten hold over 0.95%. The material sequenced was CD45RA- memory CD4+ T cells from PBMCs. The receptors were gathered from a human donor with narcolepsy.

The CDR3 coding sequence is TGTGCCAGCAGTCGGGTGGGCAATGAGCAGTTCTTC. Residues: CASSRVGNEQFF. V gene TRBV5-4 combines with J gene TRBJ2-1; no definite D call. In germline, CDR1 is SGHNT, CDR2 YYREEE (reference sequence). V shed 5 bases and J shed 6 bases, with 9 bases lying between them. CDR3 length: 12 amino acids.

V and J are TRBV11-3 and TRBJ2-4; weak D call: TRBD2 (6 bases). The CDR3 extends over 13 amino acids. V was shortened by 5 bases and J by 8 bases, with 13 bases between the two germline ends. Germline CDR1 SGHNT, CDR2 YENEEA. The CDR3 DNA sequence: TGTGCCAGCAGCCTACTTACGGGGGACATTCAGTACTTC. This encodes CASSLLTGDIQYF.

DNA for the CDR3: TGCAGCTTATCACAGGGGGCTCGGGAGACCCAGTACTTC. It is translated as CSLSQGARETQYF. This chain joins TRBV29-1 and TRBJ2-5, with 9 bases identical to TRBD1. Per germline, CDR1 SQVTM and CDR2 ANQGSEA. This CDR3 spans 13 amino acids. Trimming removed 8 bases from V and 5 bases from J; junction bases left unmatched: 9.

The V call is TRBV7-2, the J call TRBJ2-3; unclear D gene. The CDR3 runs 11 residues. The V gene lost 4 bases and the J gene lost 2 bases, with 1 base spanning the gap. Germline V gives CDR1 SGHTA, CDR2 FQGNSA. The CDR3 bases are TGTGCCAGCAGCTCCACAGATACGCAGTATTTT. It specifies CASSSTDTQYF. Full variable domain (rest looked up from reference TRBV7-2 and TRBJ2-3): GAGVSQSPSNKVTEKGKDVELRCDPISGHTALYWYRQSLGQGLEFLIYFQGNSAPDKSGLPSDRFSAERTGGSVSTLTIQRTQQEDSAVYLCASSSTDTQYFGPGTRLTVL.

This chain links TRBV7-6 with TRBJ2-1, with D uncertain. Trimming cost V 2 bases and J 10 bases, with 9 bases left between them. The CDR3 spans 12 residues. Germline-derived CDR1 and CDR2 are SGHVS and FNYEAQ. The CDR3 DNA follows: TGTGCCAGCAGCTTAAGGGTCGGGGAGCAGTTCTTC. Translation gives CASSLRVGEQFF.

This chain joins TRBV6-5 and TRBJ2-3, with 8 bases aligning to TRBD2. The V and J ends lost 2 bases and 5 bases, in that order; junction bases with no gene match: 6. Germline CDR1 MNHEY, CDR2 SVGAGI. This CDR3 has 15 amino acids. The CDR3 here is CASSYRGLAEDTQYF. The CDR3 bases are TGTGCCAGCAGTTACCGCGGACTAGCCGAAGATACGCAGTATTTT.

This sequence joins TRBV5-4 and TRBJ2-3; TRBD1 might be the D (6 bases). The CDR3 runs to 15 residues. Germline CDR1 reads SGHNT; CDR2 reads YYREEE (reference sequence). Deletions cut 4 bases from V and 2 bases from J, with 14 bases between. CDR3 sequence (DNA): TGTGCCAGCAGCCCCCAGGGGCGGCCCACAGATACGCAGTATTTT. Amino acid sequence: CASSPQGRPTDTQYF.

Note on this clone: Germline and junction disagree at one end, which may indicate a read error. The V and J genes are TRBV7-7 and TRBJ2-5; 10 bases map to TRBD2. The CDR3 extends over 15 amino acids. Germline CDR1 is SSHAT and CDR2 is FNYEAQ (reference sequence). This chain's CDR3 is CASSSSGGAMGTQYF. In DNA, the CDR3 is TGTGCTAGCAGCTCGAGCGGGGGGGCGATGGGGACCCAGTACTTC.

This sequence joins TRBV19 and TRBJ1-4, with unresolved D. The V gene's germline CDR1 is LNHDA and CDR2 SQIVND (reference sequence). V lost 7 bases and J 7 bases, leaving 7 bases between the germline ends. The CDR3 is made up of 11 amino acids. The CDR3 bases are TGTGCCAGTAAAAAGGTTGAAAAACTGTTTTTT. It yields the protein CASKKVEKLFF.

J is TRBJ2-1 and V is TRBV19; tentative D call: TRBD1 (6 bases). The CDR3 is 16 residues long. Germline V gives CDR1 LNHDA, CDR2 SQIVND (reference sequence). V was pared by 3 bases and J by 8 bases, with 20 bases between. The CDR3 region has the DNA TGTGCCAGTAGTATCCCCTACAGCACAGGGCTCGATGAGCAGTTCTTC. Protein sequence: CASSIPYSTGLDEQFF.

J is TRBJ2-5 and V is TRBV11-2; 10 bases align to TRBD2. The CDR3 has 18 residues. Germline loops: CDR1 SGHAT, CDR2 FQNNGV. V lost 0 bases, J lost 5 bases, and 12 bases stayed unmatched. The CDR3 nucleotides read TGTGCCAGCAGCTTAGACGGTCGCACTAGCGGGGATAGGGAGACCCAGTACTTC. It specifies CASSLDGRTSGDRETQYF.

The sample holds one count of this clone. This chain connects TRBV7-2 to TRBJ1-2, with no clear D. Germline V CDR1 and CDR2: SGHTA, FQGNSA. This CDR3 region has 13 residues. Trimming pared 5 bases from V and 6 bases from J, leaving 13 bases between. The CDR3 DNA is TGTGCCAGCAGCCTCATGACTGACAATGGCTACACCTTC. This encodes CASSLMTDNGYTF.

This chain links TRBV7-2 with TRBJ2-2, with a weak D call TRBD2 (5 bases). Germline V gene sequence: CDR1 SGHTA, CDR2 FQGNSA. CDR3 size: 15 residues. V was clipped by 1 base and J by 5 bases, with 11 bases between them. CDR3 amino acids: CASSLVSGRTGELFF. The CDR3 DNA reads TGTGCCAGCAGCTTAGTCTCTGGGAGAACCGGGGAGCTGTTTTTT.

The J gene is TRBJ2-1, the V gene TRBV5-1, with D maybe TRBD2 (5 bases). In germline, CDR1 is SGHRS, CDR2 YFSETQ. The V and J ends lost 0 bases and 2 bases respectively, with 6 bases between them. The CDR3 has 14 residues. CDR3 in amino acids: CASSLAEAYNEQFF. In DNA form, the CDR3 reads TGCGCCAGCAGCTTGGCGGAGGCCTACAATGAGCAGTTCTTC.

This clone was picked up one time. The chain recombines TRBV4-2 with TRBJ2-3, with D perhaps TRBD1 (7 bases). V was pared by 5 bases and J by 4 bases, with 13 bases between. This CDR3 region has 14 residues. Germline V gene data show CDR1 as LGHNA and CDR2 as YNFKEQ. DNA for the CDR3: TGTGCCAGCAGCTTACAGGGGACTTCAGATACGCAGTATTTT. Translating gives CASSLQGTSDTQYF.

This clone has only a few counts. The gene calls are TRBV4-3 and TRBJ1-4; no reliable D call. Trimming shortened V by 0 bases and J by 10 bases, and 12 bases separated the two germline ends. CDR1 is LGHNA and CDR2 is YSLEER in the germline V gene. CDR3 length equals 14 residues. CDR3: CASSQDIQVGKLFF. CDR3 DNA: TGCGCCAGCAGCCAAGATATTCAGGTTGGAAAACTGTTTTTT.

This clone has just a few counts. The V call is TRBV28, the J call TRBJ2-1; D perhaps matches TRBD2 (5 bases). Germline CDR1 MDHEN, CDR2 SYDVKM. This CDR3 is 14 amino acids long. The germline V and J ends were trimmed by 4 bases and 8 bases, with 15 bases remaining between them. As DNA, the CDR3 is TGTGCCAGCAGTTCCCCACCCACTAGGCATGAGCAGTTCTTC. Translation gives CASSSPPTRHEQFF.